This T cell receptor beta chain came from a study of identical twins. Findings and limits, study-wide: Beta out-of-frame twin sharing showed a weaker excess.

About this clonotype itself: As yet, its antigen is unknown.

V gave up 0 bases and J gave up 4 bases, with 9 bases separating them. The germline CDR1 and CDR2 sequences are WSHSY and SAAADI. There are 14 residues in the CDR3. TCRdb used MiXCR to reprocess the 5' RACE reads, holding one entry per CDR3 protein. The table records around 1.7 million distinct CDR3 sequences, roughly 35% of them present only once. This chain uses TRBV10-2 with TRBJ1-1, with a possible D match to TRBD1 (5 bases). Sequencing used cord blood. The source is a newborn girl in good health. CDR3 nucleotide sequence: TGCGCCAGCAGTGAGTCGGGAGGGGTCACTGAAGCTTTCTTT. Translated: CASSESGGVTEAFF.